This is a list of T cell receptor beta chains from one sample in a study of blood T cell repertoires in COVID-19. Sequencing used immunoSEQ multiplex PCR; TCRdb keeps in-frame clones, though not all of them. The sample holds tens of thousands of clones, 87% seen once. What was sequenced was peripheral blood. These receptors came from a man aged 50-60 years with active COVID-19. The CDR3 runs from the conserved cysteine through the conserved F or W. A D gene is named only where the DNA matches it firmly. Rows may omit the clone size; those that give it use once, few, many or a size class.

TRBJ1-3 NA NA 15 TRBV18 TGTGCCAGCTCACCCAGTTCCGGCAGGGGAGACACCATATATTTT CASSPSSGRGDTIYF
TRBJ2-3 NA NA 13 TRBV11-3 TGTGCCAGCAGCTTAGTAGCATTGGATACGCAGTATTTT CASSLVALDTQYF
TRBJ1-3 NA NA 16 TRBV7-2 TGTGCCAGCAGCTCTGGACAGAGTGCCGATGGAAACACCATATATTTT CASSSGQSADGNTIYF
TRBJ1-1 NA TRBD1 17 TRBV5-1 TGCGCCAGCAGCTCAAAGAGGACAGGGGGCGCGGGAACTGAAGCTTTCTTT CASSSKRTGGAGTEAFF
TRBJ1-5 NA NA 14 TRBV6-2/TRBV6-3 TGTGCCAGCAGCCCTCAGGGGCGCGTTCAGCCCCAGCATTTT CASSPQGRVQPQHF
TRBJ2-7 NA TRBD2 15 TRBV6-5 TGTGCCAGCAGTTTAAGGGCGGGAGCCCCCTACGAGCAGTACTTC CASSLRAGAPYEQYF
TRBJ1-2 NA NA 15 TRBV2 TGTGCCAGCAGCAAGTCGCGGGGCCCTCTCTATGGCTACACCTTC CASSKSRGPLYGYTF
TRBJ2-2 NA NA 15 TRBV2 TGTGCCAGCAGTGCTCGATCCGCGGGGACCGGGGAGCTGTTTTTT CASSARSAGTGELFF
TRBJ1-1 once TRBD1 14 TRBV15 TGTGCCACCAGCGCCCGGGACAGCGACCGAGAAGCTTTCTTT CATSARDSDREAFF
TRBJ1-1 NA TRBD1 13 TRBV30 TGTGCCTGGAGTTCACAGGGGGGTACTGAAGCTTTCTTT CAWSSQGGTEAFF
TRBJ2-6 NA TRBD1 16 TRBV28 TGTGCCAGCAGTTGGGACAGGGGCGCGGGGGCCAACGTCCTGACTTTC CASSWDRGAGANVLTF
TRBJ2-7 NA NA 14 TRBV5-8 TGTGCCAGCAGCCCGATCGGCAGGGGCTACGAGCAGTACTTC CASSPIGRGYEQYF
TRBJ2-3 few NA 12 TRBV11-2 TGTGCCAGCAGCTCACGGGGGGATACGCAGTATTTT CASSSRGDTQYF
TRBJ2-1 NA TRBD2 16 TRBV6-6 TGTGCCAGTCACGGACTAGCGGGAGGGTCTAACAATGAGCAGTTCTTC CASHGLAGGSNNEQFF
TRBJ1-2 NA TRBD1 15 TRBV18 TGTGCCAGCTCAACCCGGGACAGGGGGAAATATGGCTACACCTTC CASSTRDRGKYGYTF
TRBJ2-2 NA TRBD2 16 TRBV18 TGTGCCAGCTCACGCACCGGGACTAGTGATCCCGGGGAGCTGTTTTTT CASSRTGTSDPGELFF
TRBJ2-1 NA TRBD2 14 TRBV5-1 TGCGCCAGCAAGACGGCTAGCGGGAACCCTGAGCAGTTCTTC CASKTASGNPEQFF
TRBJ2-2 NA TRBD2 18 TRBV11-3 TGTGCCAGCAGCCGGCGCAGCACTAGCGGGTCGAACACCGGGGAGCTGTTTTTT CASSRRSTSGSNTGELFF
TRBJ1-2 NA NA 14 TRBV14 TGTGCCAGCAGCCAGCTAAGGACAGCCGATGGCTACACCTTC CASSQLRTADGYTF
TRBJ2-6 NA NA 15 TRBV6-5 TGTGCCAGCAGGCCCGGCGAGGGTGGGGCCAACGTCCTGACTTTC CASRPGEGGANVLTF
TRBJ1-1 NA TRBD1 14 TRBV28 TGTGCCAGCAGTCCCGGGACAGGAAGCACTGAAGCTTTCTTT CASSPGTGSTEAFF
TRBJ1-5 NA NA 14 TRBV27 TGTGCCAGCAGTCCAAACAGGAGCAATCAGCCCCAGCATTTT CASSPNRSNQPQHF
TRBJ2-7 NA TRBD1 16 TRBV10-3 TGTGCCATCAGTGAGCCAATTGGACAGGGATCCGGGGAGCAGTACTTC CAISEPIGQGSGEQYF
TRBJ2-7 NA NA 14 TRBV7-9 TGTGCCAGCAGCGTGACCGGGGTGACCTACGAGCAGTACTTC CASSVTGVTYEQYF
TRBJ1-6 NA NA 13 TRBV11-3 TGTGCCAGCAGCTTAGGCGCGGATTCACCCCTCCACTTT CASSLGADSPLHF
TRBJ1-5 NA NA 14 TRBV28 TGTGCCAGCTGGGCGGGAGGGGCAGGTCAGCCCCAGCATTTT CASWAGGAGQPQHF